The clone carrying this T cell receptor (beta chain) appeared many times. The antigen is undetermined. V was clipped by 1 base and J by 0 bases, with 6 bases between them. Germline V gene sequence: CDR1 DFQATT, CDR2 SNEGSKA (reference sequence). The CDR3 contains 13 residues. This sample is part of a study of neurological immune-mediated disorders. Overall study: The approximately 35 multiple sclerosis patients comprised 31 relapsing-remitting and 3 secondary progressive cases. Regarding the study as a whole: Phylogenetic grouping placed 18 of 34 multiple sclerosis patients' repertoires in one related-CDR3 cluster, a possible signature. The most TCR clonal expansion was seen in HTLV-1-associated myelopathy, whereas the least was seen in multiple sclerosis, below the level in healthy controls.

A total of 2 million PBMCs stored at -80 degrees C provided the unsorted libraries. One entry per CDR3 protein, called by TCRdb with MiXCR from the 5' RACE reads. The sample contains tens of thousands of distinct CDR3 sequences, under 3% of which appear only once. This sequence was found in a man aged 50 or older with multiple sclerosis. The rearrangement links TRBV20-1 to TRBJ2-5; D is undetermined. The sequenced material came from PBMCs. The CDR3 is CSARVGHQETQYF. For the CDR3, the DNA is TGCAGTGCTAGAGTAGGTCACCAAGAGACCCAGTACTTC.